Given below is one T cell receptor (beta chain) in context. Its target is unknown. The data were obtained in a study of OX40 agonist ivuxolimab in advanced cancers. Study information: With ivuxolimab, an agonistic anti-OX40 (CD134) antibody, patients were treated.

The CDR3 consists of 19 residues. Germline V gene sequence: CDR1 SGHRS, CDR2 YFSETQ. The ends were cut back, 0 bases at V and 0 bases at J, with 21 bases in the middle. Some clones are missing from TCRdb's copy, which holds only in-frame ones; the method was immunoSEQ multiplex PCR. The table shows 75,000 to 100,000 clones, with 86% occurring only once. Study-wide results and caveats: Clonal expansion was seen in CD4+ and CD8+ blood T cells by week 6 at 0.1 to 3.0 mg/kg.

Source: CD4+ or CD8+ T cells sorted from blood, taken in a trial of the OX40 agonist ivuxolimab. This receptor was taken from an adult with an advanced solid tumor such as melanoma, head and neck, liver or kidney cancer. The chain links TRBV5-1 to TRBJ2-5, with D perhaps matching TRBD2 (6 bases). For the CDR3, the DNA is TGCGCCAGCAGCTTGGCAGCGCAAAAGGGACTCTCGTACCAAGAGACCCAGTACTTC. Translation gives CASSLAAQKGLSYQETQYF.